Below are 10 T cell receptor beta chains sequenced from a single sample in a study of Ad26.COV2.S vaccination and SARS-CoV-2 variants. Libraries were prepared by immunoSEQ multiplex PCR; TCRdb keeps only in-frame clonotypes and omits some of them. This table has around 400,000 clones, around nine tenths appearing once. Documented treatment: about 20 received Ad26.COV2.S at low or high dose, single or two shots; 5 received placebo; per-sample allocation not given. Collection of samples fell on day 63 after the first vaccine or placebo injection. The input for sequencing was peripheral blood, taken in a trial of Ad26.COV2.S vaccine versus placebo. The receptors were sampled from a person between 18 and 59 years old who received the Ad26.COV2.S COVID-19 vaccine or a placebo.

The chain links TRBV27 to TRBJ1-1, with D perhaps matching TRBD1 (6 bases). Trimming left V 3 bases short and J 5 bases short, with 13 bases between. Germline CDR1 reads MNHEY; CDR2 reads SMNVEV (reference sequence). The CDR3 has 14 amino acids. In DNA form, the CDR3 reads TGTGCCAGCAGTTTGTCTAAGGGGGTAACTGAAGCTTTCTTT. It yields the protein CASSLSKGVTEAFF.

The rearrangement joins TRBV7-8 to TRBJ1-2, with D perhaps TRBD1 (5 bases). Trimming removed 3 bases from V and 6 bases from J, with 8 bases in between. The length of the CDR3 is 12 residues. CDR1 SGHVS and CDR2 FQNEAQ come from the germline V gene. CDR3 sequence: CASSFSRDGYTF. The CDR3, as DNA: TGTGCCAGCAGCTTCTCCAGGGATGGCTACACCTTC.

This clone has a single count. The CDR3 reads CASSLARGGGEQYF. CDR3 nucleotide sequence: TGTGCCAGCAGCTTAGCGCGGGGGGGCGGTGAGCAGTACTTC. The V gene is TRBV11-3, the J gene TRBJ2-7; TRBD2 matches 9 bases. The CDR3 is 14 amino acids. Germline V CDR1 and CDR2: SGHNT, YENEEA. With 1 base clipped from V and 7 bases from J, the junction kept 5 bases outside the gene matches. Together with reference TRBV11-3 and TRBJ2-7, the CDR3 gives the full variable domain: EAGVVQSPRYKIIEKKQPVAFWCNPISGHNTLYWYLQNLGQGPELLIRYENEEAVDDSQLPKDRFSAERLKGVDSTLKIQPAELGDSAVYLCASSLARGGGEQYFGPGTRLTVT.

The gene calls are TRBV4-1 and TRBJ2-7; D might be TRBD2 (6 bases). CDR3 length: 16 amino acids. V lost 0 bases, J lost 2 bases, and 14 bases lay in between. Germline CDR1 and CDR2: MGHRA and YSYEKL. The DNA of the CDR3 is TGCGCCAGCAGCCAAGAAAGAGCGGGTGCAGCCTACGAGCAGTACTTC. Translating it yields CASSQERAGAAYEQYF.

The J gene is TRBJ2-4, the V gene TRBV29-1, with no clear D. V lost 7 bases and J lost 3, with 13 bases in between. The germline V gene has CDR1 SQVTM and CDR2 ANQGSEA. CDR3 length: 13 residues. CDR3 in DNA: TGCAGCGCCGAGGCCTTAGTCAAAAACATTCAGTACTTC. This sequence encodes CSAEALVKNIQYF.

This chain links TRBV5-4 with TRBJ2-3; TRBD2 aligns across 10 bases. The CDR3 has 16 amino acids. Germline V gene sequence: CDR1 SGHNT, CDR2 YYREEE (reference sequence). After removal of 4 bases from V and 5 bases from J, the junction contained 10 bases not matched to a gene. The CDR3 DNA reads TGTGCCAGCAGCCCTGCTAGCGGGAGTAGTGGAGATACGCAGTATTTT. Encoded protein: CASSPASGSSGDTQYF.

The chain couples TRBV7-9 to TRBJ2-7; D not certain. The germline CDR1 and CDR2 sequences are SEHNR and FQNEAQ (reference sequence). V lost 0 bases to trimming and J lost 0 bases, with 12 bases between them. This CDR3 has 16 amino acids. The CDR3 loop is CASSLAPQTRSYEQYF. Written as DNA, the CDR3 is TGTGCCAGCAGCTTAGCCCCCCAAACGCGCTCCTACGAGCAGTACTTC. The full variable domain, rest sourced from reference TRBV7-9 and TRBJ2-7, is DTGVSQNPRHKITKRGQNVTFRCDPISEHNRLYWYRQTLGQGPEFLTYFQNEAQLEKSRLLSDRFSAERPKGSFSTLEIQRTEQGDSAMYLCASSLAPQTRSYEQYFGPGTRLTVT.

This chain joins TRBV24-1 and TRBJ2-2, with 7 bases that match TRBD2. The J segment lost 6 bases and the V segment lost 1 base, leaving 7 bases of the junction unmatched. The V gene's germline CDR1 is KGHDR and CDR2 SFDVKD. The CDR3 is 16 residues long. CDR3 nucleotides: TGTGCCACCAGTGATTTACCAGCGGGGAGGGCCGGGGAGCTGTTTTTT. Its protein product is CATSDLPAGRAGELFF.

The chain's CDR3 is CASATPNSPLHF. CDR3 DNA: TGTGCCAGCGCTACGCCAAATTCACCCCTCCACTTT. The rearrangement joins TRBV7-3 to TRBJ1-6; D call uncertain. The V gene lost 8 bases and the J gene lost 7 bases, with 9 bases spanning the gap. Germline loops: CDR1 SGHTA, CDR2 FQGTGA. The CDR3 loop spans 12 amino acids.

The V call is TRBV29-1, the J call TRBJ1-2; D gene ambiguous. Germline V gives CDR1 SQVTM, CDR2 ANQGSEA. V gave up 0 bases and J gave up 5 bases, with 7 bases separating them. CDR3 length equals 12 residues. The CDR3 region is CSVEEDGYGYTF. CDR3 bases: TGCAGCGTTGAAGAGGACGGGTATGGCTACACCTTC.